This T cell receptor (beta chain) came from a study of breast tumors, draining lymph nodes, adjacent tissues. Study observations and caveats: Tumor and nontumor repertoires were significantly more similar in luminal-like than in basal-like breast cancer.

Samples came from axillary lymph nodes draining the breast cancer. This clonotype was observed a few times. Its antigen remains unidentified. One end of the junction is discordant with germline, which a read error may explain. TCRdb processed the multiplex PCR reads anew with MiXCR; each CDR3 protein has one entry. Counted here are 200,000 or so distinct CDR3 sequences, approximately 33% occurring once; the ten biggest clones make up 4% to 5.5%. The germline gives CDR1 SGHNT, CDR2 YENEEA. The CDR3 length is 15 residues. This receptor was taken from a female donor with breast cancer. Some clones in this sample may be carry-over from other donors' samples. J is TRBJ2-1 and V is TRBV11-3, with 7 bases that match TRBD1. Source material: axillary lymph node tissue. CDR3 bases: TGTGCCAGCAGCCTCGGATACAAATCAGGGGGTGAGCAGCTCTTC. This sequence encodes CASSLGYKSGGEQLF.